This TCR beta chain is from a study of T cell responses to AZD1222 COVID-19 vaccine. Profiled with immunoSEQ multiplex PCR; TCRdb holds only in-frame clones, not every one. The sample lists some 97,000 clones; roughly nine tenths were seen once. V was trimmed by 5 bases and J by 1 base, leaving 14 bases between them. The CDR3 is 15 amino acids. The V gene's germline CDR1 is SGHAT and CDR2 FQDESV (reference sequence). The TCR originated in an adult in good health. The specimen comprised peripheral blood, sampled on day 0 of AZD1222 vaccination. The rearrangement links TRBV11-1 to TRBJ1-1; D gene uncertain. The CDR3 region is CASSRDEDGNTEAFF. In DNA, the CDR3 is TGTGCCAGCAGCCGAGACGAGGACGGGAACACTGAAGCTTTCTTT.